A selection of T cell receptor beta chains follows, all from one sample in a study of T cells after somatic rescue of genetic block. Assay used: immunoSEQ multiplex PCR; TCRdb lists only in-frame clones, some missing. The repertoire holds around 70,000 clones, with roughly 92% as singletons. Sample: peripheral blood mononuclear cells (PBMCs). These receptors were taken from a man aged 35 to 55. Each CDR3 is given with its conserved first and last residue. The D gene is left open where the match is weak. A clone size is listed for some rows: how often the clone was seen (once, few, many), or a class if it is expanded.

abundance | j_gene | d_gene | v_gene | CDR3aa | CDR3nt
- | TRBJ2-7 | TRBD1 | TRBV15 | CATSRDRPGQGIGEQYF | TGTGCCACCAGCAGAGATAGGCCGGGACAGGGTATAGGCGAGCAGTACTTC
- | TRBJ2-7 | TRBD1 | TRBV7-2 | CASSYDRAGEQYF | TGTGCCAGCAGCTACGACAGGGCTGGAGAGCAGTACTTC
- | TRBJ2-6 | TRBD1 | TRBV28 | CASSRQGAGANVLTF | TGTGCCAGCAGTCGACAGGGGGCTGGGGCCAACGTCCTGACTTTC
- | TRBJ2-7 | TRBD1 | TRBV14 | CASSQYGTGIPEQYF | TGTGCCAGCAGCCAATACGGGACAGGGATTCCCGAGCAGTACTTC
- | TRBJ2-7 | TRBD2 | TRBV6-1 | CASSYSGDPYEQYF | TGTGCCAGCAGTTATAGCGGGGACCCCTACGAGCAGTACTTC
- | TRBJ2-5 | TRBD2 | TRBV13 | CASSFGTSGPETQYF | TGTGCCAGCAGCTTCGGGACTAGCGGGCCCGAGACCCAGTACTTC
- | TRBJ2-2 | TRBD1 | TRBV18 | CASSLDRATGELFF | TGTGCCAGCTCGCTCGACAGGGCCACCGGGGAGCTGTTTTTT
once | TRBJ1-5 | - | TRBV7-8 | CASSLAGGSQPQHF | TGTGCCAGCAGCTTAGCGGGGGGCAGTCAGCCCCAGCATTTT
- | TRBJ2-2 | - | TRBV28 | CASSPAERVRGELFF | TGTGCCAGCAGCCCCGCAGAGAGGGTTAGGGGGGAGCTGTTTTTT
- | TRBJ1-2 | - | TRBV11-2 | CASSGLVGRVDYTF | TGTGCCAGCAGTGGTCTGGTGGGACGGGTTGACTACACCTTC
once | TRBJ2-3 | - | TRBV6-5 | CASSYAGRPADTQYF | TGTGCCAGCAGTTACGCAGGCCGACCAGCCGATACGCAGTATTTT
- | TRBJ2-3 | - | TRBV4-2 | CASSPQLSSTDTQYF | TGTGCCAGCAGTCCCCAACTTTCTAGCACAGATACGCAGTATTTT
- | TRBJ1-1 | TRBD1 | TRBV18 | CASSRTQGATEAFF | TGTGCCAGCTCACGAACGCAGGGGGCGACTGAAGCTTTCTTT
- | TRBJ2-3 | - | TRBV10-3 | CAISESGESTDTQYF | TGTGCCATCAGTGAGTCGGGGGAAAGCACAGATACGCAGTATTTT
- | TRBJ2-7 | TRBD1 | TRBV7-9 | CVTGDSYEQYF | TGTGTGACAGGGGATTCCTACGAGCAGTACTTC
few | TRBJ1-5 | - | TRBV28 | CASRSQGYQPQHF | TGTGCCAGCAGATCACAGGGTTACCAGCCCCAGCATTTT
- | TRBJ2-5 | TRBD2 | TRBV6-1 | CASSELAGGPETQYF | TGTGCCAGCAGTGAACTAGCGGGGGGGCCAGAGACCCAGTACTTC
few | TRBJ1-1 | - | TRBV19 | CASSHRGAPAFF | TGTGCCAGTAGTCACCGTGGGGCCCCGGCTTTCTTT
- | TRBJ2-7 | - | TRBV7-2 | CASSPGRSAEQYF | TGTGCCAGCAGCCCGGGACGAAGTGCCGAGCAGTACTTC
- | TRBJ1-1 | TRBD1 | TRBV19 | CASTPDRETEAFF | TGTGCCAGTACCCCGGACAGGGAGACTGAAGCTTTCTTT
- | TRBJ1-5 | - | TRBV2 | CASIQGPNQPQHF | TGTGCCAGCATACAGGGCCCCAATCAGCCCCAGCATTTT
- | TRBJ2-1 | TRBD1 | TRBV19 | CASSIAKQGNEQFF | TGTGCCAGTAGTATAGCGAAACAGGGGAATGAGCAGTTCTTC
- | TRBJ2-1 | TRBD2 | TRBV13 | CASSSSGGPNLYNEQFF | TGTGCCAGCAGCTCTAGCGGGGGGCCCAACCTATACAATGAGCAGTTCTTC
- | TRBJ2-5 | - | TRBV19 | CASSSQGGFQETQYF | TGTGCCAGTAGTTCTCAGGGCGGGTTCCAAGAGACCCAGTACTTC